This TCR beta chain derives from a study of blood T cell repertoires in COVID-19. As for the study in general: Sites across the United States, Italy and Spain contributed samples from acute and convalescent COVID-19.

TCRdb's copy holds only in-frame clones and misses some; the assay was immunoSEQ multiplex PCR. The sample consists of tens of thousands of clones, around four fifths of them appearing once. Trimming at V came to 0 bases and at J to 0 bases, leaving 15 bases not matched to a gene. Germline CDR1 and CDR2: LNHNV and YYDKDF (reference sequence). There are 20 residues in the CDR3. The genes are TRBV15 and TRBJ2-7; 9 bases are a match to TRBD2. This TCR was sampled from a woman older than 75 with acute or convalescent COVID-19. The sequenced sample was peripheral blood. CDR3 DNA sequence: TGTGCCACCAGCAGAGATTGGGGGCCCGCTCTAGCGGGGAGCTCCTACGAGCAGTACTTC. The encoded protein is CATSRDWGPALAGSSYEQYF.